Following are 3 T cell receptor beta chains from one sample sequenced in a study of blood T cell repertoires in COVID-19 (dated by TCRdb to 2020 to 2021). Libraries came from the immunoSEQ multiplex PCR assay. TCRdb limited this immuneACCESS table to in-frame rearrangements with V and J called. A share of clones is missing; checked studies link under half to unresolved V genes, and the rest is unexplained. The sample table records 120,000 to 150,000 clones; 88% of these occur just once. The leading ten clones occupy roughly a tenth of the sample. The specimen was peripheral blood. Receptors originate from a man aged 50 or older with active or convalescent COVID-19.

This rearrangement joins TRBV19 to TRBJ1-5; D is uncertain. The germline CDR1 and CDR2 sequences are LNHDA and SQIVND (reference sequence). The CDR3 is 14 amino acids. Trimming removed 3 bases at V and 1 base at J, with 7 bases between. This CDR3 reads CASSIGVSNQPQHF. CDR3 sequence (DNA): TGTGCCAGTAGTATCGGGGTGAGCAATCAGCCCCAGCATTTT. The complete variable domain, with remaining parts taken from reference TRBV19 and TRBJ1-5, reads DGGITQSPKYLFRKEGQNVTLSCEQNLNHDAMYWYRQDPGQGLRLIYYSQIVNDFQKGDIAEGYSVSREKKESFPLTVTSAQKNPTAFYLCASSIGVSNQPQHFGDGTRLSIL.

This chain uses TRBV12-5 with TRBJ2-1, with D perhaps TRBD2 (6 bases). The CDR3 is 12 amino acids. Looked up from germline, CDR1 is LGHNT and CDR2 is FRNRAP. With 6 bases removed from V and 8 bases from J, the gap between germline ends came to 11 bases. The CDR3: CASGPGDYEQFF. CDR3 sequence (DNA): TGTGCTAGTGGGCCGGGAGACTATGAGCAGTTCTTC.

The chain has TRBV15 and TRBJ1-4; unclear D gene. Germline CDR1 is LNHNV and CDR2 is YYDKDF (reference sequence). The V gene lost 1 base and the J gene lost 7 bases, with 13 bases spanning the gap. This CDR3 is 15 amino acids long. DNA for the CDR3: TGTGCCACCAGCAGAGTCGACGGCCGGAGTGAAAAACTGTTTTTT. Encoded protein: CATSRVDGRSEKLFF.